This T cell receptor beta chain emerged from a study of blood T cell repertoires in COVID-19. A Seattle source enrolled patients during active infection and followed them longitudinally. The method was immunoSEQ multiplex PCR; TCRdb's version includes in-frame clones alone and lacks a portion of them. The sample lists 250,000 or so clones; around 84% were seen once. Comments on this clone: Other DNA sequences in this specimen translate into the identical CDR3.

The receptor was isolated from a woman between 55 and 75 years old with COVID-19, enrolled during active disease. Sequencing input: peripheral blood.

The CDR3 is CASSLGQSYEQYF. The CDR3 nucleotides are TGTGCCAGCAGCTTAGGACAGTCCTACGAGCAGTACTTC. The chain links TRBV11-2 to TRBJ2-7, with D possibly being TRBD1 (5 bases). CDR3 length equals 13 residues. Trimming pared 1 base from V and 1 base from J, leaving 5 bases between. Germline V CDR1 and CDR2: SGHAT, FQNNGV. The full variable domain, completed using reference TRBV11-2 and TRBJ2-7, is EAGVAQSPRYKIIEKRQSVAFWCNPISGHATLYWYQQILGQGPKLLIQFQNNGVVDDSQLPKDRFSAERLKGVDSTLKIQPAKLEDSAVYLCASSLGQSYEQYFGPGTRLTVT.